This T cell receptor beta chain was identified in a study of control samples from healthy donors and cancer patients. The repertoire was sequenced with immunoSEQ multiplex PCR; TCRdb's copy has only in-frame clones and lacks some. In the table there are about 220,000 clones, around 94% of which are singletons. V shed 4 bases and J 1 base; nucleotides not matched to a gene: 5. From germline, CDR1 is KGHDR and CDR2 SFDVKD. The CDR3 length is 16 residues. Specimen: blood. The receptor comes from a man aged 50 to 60 in good health. The chain links TRBV24-1 to TRBJ2-7, with TRBD1 matching over 11 bases. The CDR3 is CATSDPGTGGSYEQYF. The CDR3 DNA reads TGTGCCACCAGTGACCCAGGGACAGGGGGTTCCTACGAGCAGTACTTC.